This T cell receptor beta chain is drawn from a study of stem cell transplantation in POMP-related autoinflammatory disease. Study-wide context: Hypothesis: faulty thymoproteasomes impair CD8+ T-cell selection, skewing TRB repertoires.

TCRdb keeps only in-frame clones here, not all; method: immunoSEQ multiplex PCR. The data contain more than 25,000 clones, 88% of them singletons. This CDR3 has 12 amino acids. Trimming shortened V by 4 bases and J by 11 bases, and 14 bases separated the two germline ends. The V gene's germline CDR1 is MNHNS and CDR2 SASEGT. The receptor was derived from a human donor with POMP-related autoinflammation and immune dysregulation (PRAID). V and J are TRBV6-1 and TRBJ1-1; D might be TRBD1 (5 bases). The starting material was CD4+ T cells from PBMCs, obtained before stem cell transplantation. CDR3 sequence: CASSGQSRWAFF. CDR3 sequence (DNA): TGTGCCAGCAGTGGACAGAGCCGGTGGGCTTTCTTT.